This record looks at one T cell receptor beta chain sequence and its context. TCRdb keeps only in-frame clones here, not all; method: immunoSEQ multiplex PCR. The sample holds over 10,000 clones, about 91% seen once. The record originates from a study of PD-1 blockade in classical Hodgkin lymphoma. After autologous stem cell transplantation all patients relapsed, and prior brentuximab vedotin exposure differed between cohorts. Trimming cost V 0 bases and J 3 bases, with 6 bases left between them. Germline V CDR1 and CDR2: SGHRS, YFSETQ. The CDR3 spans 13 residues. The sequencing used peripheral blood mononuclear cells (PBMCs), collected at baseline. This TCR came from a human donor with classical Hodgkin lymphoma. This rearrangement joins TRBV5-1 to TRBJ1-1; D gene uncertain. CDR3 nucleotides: TGCGCCAGCAGCTTGGGATATCACACTGAAGCTTTCTTT. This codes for CASSLGYHTEAFF.